This T cell receptor beta chain was found in a study of blood T cell repertoires in COVID-19. Germline assignment: CDR1 LNHDA and CDR2 SQIVND (reference sequence). The V gene lost 10 bases and the J gene lost 1 base, with 16 bases spanning the gap. CDR3 length: 14 residues. The assay was immunoSEQ multiplex PCR, and TCRdb's table has in-frame clones only and misses some. The sample lists 75,000 to 90,000 clones, 91% seen once, with under 2% in the top ten. Sequenced material: peripheral blood. The sequence derives from a woman in her fifties or sixties in a cohort sampled during active COVID-19. This sequence joins TRBV19 and TRBJ1-1; a possible D gene is TRBD1 (6 bases). The CDR3 sequence: CATNQQGGNTEAFF. CDR3 in DNA: TGTGCCACAAATCAACAGGGCGGGAACACTGAAGCTTTCTTT.